This TCR beta chain derives from a study of blood T cell repertoires in COVID-19. Study-level background: In each case, the material was cDNA or gDNA derived from T cells, B-cell-depleted T cells, or PBMCs.

V trimming: 6 bases; J trimming: 3 bases; junction bases outside the gene matches: 6. The CDR3 totals 16 residues. CDR1 and CDR2 (germline): SGHTA, FQGNSA. In the original workflow: Reference gene primer amplification gave estimated nucleated cell counts. TCRdb's copy holds only in-frame clones and misses some; the assay was immunoSEQ multiplex PCR. V, J and clone size are taken as reported in that table, and D and trimming were inferred from the DNA itself. The top ten hold under 7% of the sample, which has about 140,000 clones, about 87% seen once. The sequence came from a human donor in a cohort sampled during active COVID-19. The sequencing input was peripheral blood. The chain has TRBV7-2 and TRBJ2-1; 12 nucleotides match TRBD2. The CDR3 here is CASRKTSGGNYNEQFF. CDR3 sequence (DNA): TGTGCCAGCAGAAAAACTAGCGGGGGGAACTACAATGAGCAGTTCTTC.